The 28 T cell receptor beta chains presented below share a single source sample, sequenced in a study of cytomegalovirus exposure and HLA in healthy donors. The study ran its PCR with 60 Vbeta and 13 Jbeta primers. The assay was immunoSEQ multiplex PCR, and TCRdb's table has in-frame clones only and misses some. In the table there are 100,000 or so clones, around 81% of which are singletons. Specimen: PBMCs. The source of these receptors is a man between 35 and 55 years old in good health and CMV-seropositive.

The chain links TRBV7-9 to TRBJ2-1; 7 positions match TRBD2. The germline V gene has CDR1 SEHNR and CDR2 FQNEAQ (reference sequence). J was trimmed by 0 bases and V by 3 bases; bases with no gene match: 2. This CDR3 has 15 residues. CDR3 nucleotides: TGTGCCAGCAGCTTGGGGAGGGGCTCCTACAATGAGCAGTTCTTC. It specifies CASSLGRGSYNEQFF.

The chain carries TRBV28 and TRBJ1-1; D remains ambiguous. Per the germline V gene, CDR1 is MDHEN and CDR2 is SYDVKM. The CDR3 is made up of 14 amino acids. Trimming took 5 bases from V and 4 from J, leaving 14 bases between them. The CDR3 is CASSRQVRATEAFF. CDR3 coding DNA: TGTGCCAGCAGTCGGCAGGTGCGGGCCACTGAAGCTTTCTTT.

This clone was observed once. V usage is TRBV5-4 and J usage is TRBJ2-5, with TRBD2 identical over 10 bases. The J call is in doubt because the DNA end fits TRBJ2-7 better. This CDR3 is built from 16 residues. The germline CDR1 and CDR2 sequences are SGHNT and YYREEE (reference sequence). CDR3 sequence reads: CASSRGGAGGPLEQYF. CDR3 nucleotides: TGTGCCAGCAGCCGAGGAGGAGCGGGGGGGCCCCTCGAGCAGTACTTC.

The rearrangement uses TRBV7-8 and TRBJ1-1, with D maybe TRBD1 (6 bases). V was cut by 5 bases and J by 2 bases, with 12 bases left in between. Germline V gene lookup returns CDR1 SGHVS and CDR2 FQNEAQ. The CDR3 runs to 14 residues. CDR3 sequence: CASSAGQINTEAFF. CDR3 coding DNA: TGTGCCAGCAGCGCAGGACAGATCAACACTGAAGCTTTCTTT.

The genes are TRBV18 and TRBJ2-5; maybe TRBD1 (6 bases). Germline V gene lookup returns CDR1 KGHSH and CDR2 LQKENI. The CDR3 spans 13 residues. Trimming removed 4 bases from V and 2 bases from J, with 8 bases in between. This CDR3 is CASSRDKQETQYF. The CDR3 coding sequence is TGTGCCAGCTCACGGGACAAACAAGAGACCCAGTACTTC. The entire variable domain, with the rest obtained from reference TRBV18 and TRBJ2-5, is as follows: NAGVMQNPRHLVRRRGQEARLRCSPMKGHSHVYWYRQLPEEGLKFMVYLQKENIIDESGMPKERFSAEFPKEGPSILRIQQVVRGDSAAYFCASSRDKQETQYFGPGTRLLVL.

This rearrangement joins TRBV4-2 to TRBJ2-5; perhaps TRBD2 as D (6 bases). The DNA end is more similar to TRBJ2-7, so the J call may be wrong. Germline-derived CDR1 and CDR2 are LGHNA and YNFKEQ. The CDR3 loop spans 16 amino acids. For the CDR3, the DNA is TGTGCCAGCGCTCGTGTTTCGGGCGGAGGGATCTACGAGCAGTACTTC. Its translation is CASARVSGGGIYEQYF.

This clone was observed a handful of times. The chain recombines TRBV14 with TRBJ1-4; possible D gene TRBD1, 5 bases. Germline V CDR1 and CDR2: SGHDN, FVKESK. The V and J ends lost 4 bases and 8 bases respectively, with 23 bases between them. This CDR3 region has 17 residues. The DNA of the CDR3 is TGTGCCAGCAGCCCTACGATTATGACAGTTCGCGCGGAAAAACTGTTTTTT. Its translation: CASSPTIMTVRAEKLFF.

V is TRBV15 and J is TRBJ1-1; TRBD1 aligns across 8 bases. CDR3 length: 15 amino acids. J lost 5 bases, V lost 1 base, and 6 bases had no gene match. The germline V gene has CDR1 LNHNV and CDR2 YYDKDF (reference sequence). The CDR3 sequence: CATSRGTGQGTEAFF. The DNA of the CDR3 is TGTGCCACCAGCAGAGGGACAGGGCAGGGGACTGAAGCTTTCTTT.

The chain combines TRBV7-9 with TRBJ1-4, with 7 bases lining up with TRBD1. Germline-derived CDR1 and CDR2 are SEHNR and FQNEAQ (reference sequence). Trimming cost V 9 bases and J 3 bases; bases outside gene matches: 10. This CDR3 has 15 amino acids. CDR3 sequence (DNA): TGTGCCAGTCGACAGGGCTCAGGGGCTAATGAAAAACTGTTTTTT. It specifies CASRQGSGANEKLFF.

V gene TRBV5-8 combines with J gene TRBJ2-2; 13 bases align to TRBD2. Germline V gene sequence: CDR1 SGHTS, CDR2 YDEGEE. Trimming took 0 bases from V and 0 from J; bases not matched to a gene: 2. There are 18 residues in the CDR3. The DNA of the CDR3 is TGTGCCAGCAGCTTGGGGGGACTAGCGGGATCGAACACCGGGGAGCTGTTTTTT. It translates to CASSLGGLAGSNTGELFF.

The chain has TRBV4-1 and TRBJ2-5; TRBD2 might be the D (6 bases). This CDR3 region has 14 residues. Germline CDR1 MGHRA, CDR2 YSYEKL. V lost 0 bases and J 4 bases, leaving 9 bases between the germline ends. The CDR3 bases are TGCGCCAGCAGCCAAGATGGAGGGTCAGAGACCCAGTACTTC. As protein: CASSQDGGSETQYF.

This clone was seen a few times. The chain is built from TRBV30 and TRBJ1-2, with TRBD1 identical over 7 bases. After removal of 7 bases from V and 4 bases from J, the junction contained 15 bases not matched to a gene. Germline CDR1 and CDR2: GTSNPN and SVGIG (reference sequence). The CDR3 runs to 15 residues. CDR3 sequence: CASQGGRTKLYGYTF. DNA of the CDR3: TGTGCCTCGCAGGGGGGACGTACAAAGCTCTATGGCTACACCTTC.

This clone showed up just once. The chain recombines TRBV28 with TRBJ1-1, with no clear D. Germline lookup yields CDR1 MDHEN and CDR2 SYDVKM. The CDR3 is made up of 15 amino acids. V was shortened by 5 bases and J by 4 bases, with 17 bases between the two germline ends. This chain's CDR3 is CASSPSPLRSTEAFF. For the CDR3, the DNA is TGTGCCAGCAGTCCGTCCCCTCTACGGAGCACTGAAGCTTTCTTT.

This clone was seen more than once but under ten times. The chain combines TRBV27 with TRBJ2-1, with 8 bases identical to TRBD1. The CDR3 runs to 17 residues. After removal of 2 bases from V and 7 bases from J, the junction contained 13 bases not matched to a gene. CDR1 and CDR2 (germline): MNHEY, SMNVEV (reference sequence). The DNA of the CDR3 is TGTGCCAGCAGTTTAGGTAGGGCAGGGGGCGCAGGGAATGAGCAGTTCTTC. Protein: CASSLGRAGGAGNEQFF.

CDR3 residues: CASSGRGDYNEQFF. CDR3 nucleotide sequence: TGCGCCAGCAGTGGCAGGGGGGATTACAATGAGCAGTTCTTC. V usage is TRBV10-1 and J usage is TRBJ2-1; D is perhaps TRBD1 (7 bases). Trimming removed 4 bases from V and 4 bases from J, with 11 bases in between. This CDR3 contains 14 residues. CDR1 and CDR2 (germline): WNHNN, SYGVQD (reference sequence).

The table lists this clone with a few counts. The rearrangement uses TRBV11-3 and TRBJ1-1, with TRBD1 matching 7 bases. CDR1 is SGHNT, CDR2 YENEEA, per germline. J was trimmed by 5 bases and V by 5 bases; bases with no gene match: 8. There are 14 residues in the CDR3. This CDR3 reads CASSAQGEATEAFF. Written as DNA, the CDR3 is TGTGCCAGCAGCGCCCAGGGGGAAGCAACTGAAGCTTTCTTT.

The chain couples TRBV18 to TRBJ1-4, with a tentative D call TRBD1 (6 bases). Per the germline V gene, CDR1 is KGHSH and CDR2 is LQKENI. CDR3 length: 13 amino acids. V was clipped by 8 bases and J by 3 bases, with 10 bases between them. CDR3 DNA sequence: TGTGCCAGCAAGACAGGCCCTAATGAAAAACTGTTTTTT. This codes for CASKTGPNEKLFF.

This clone has just a few counts. This rearrangement joins TRBV7-8 to TRBJ1-2, with a tentative D call TRBD1 (5 bases). Germline loops: CDR1 SGHVS, CDR2 FQNEAQ. The CDR3 is made up of 16 amino acids. The V gene lost 0 bases and the J gene lost 4 bases, with 15 bases spanning the gap. This chain's CDR3 is CASSLARGVGSYGYTF. CDR3 sequence (DNA): TGTGCCAGCAGCTTAGCGCGGGGGGTGGGAAGCTATGGCTACACCTTC. The full variable domain, completed using reference TRBV7-8 and TRBJ1-2, is GAGVSQSPRYKVAKRGQDVALRCDPISGHVSLFWYQQALGQGPEFLTYFQNEAQLDKSGLPSDRFFAERPEGSVSTLKIQRTQQEDSAVYLCASSLARGVGSYGYTFGSGTRLTVV.

The V gene is TRBV10-3, the J gene TRBJ2-3; D is possibly TRBD1 (5 bases). Trimming left V 8 bases short and J 1 base short, with 7 bases between. This CDR3 has 12 residues. In germline, CDR1 is ENHRY, CDR2 SYGVKD. The CDR3, as DNA: TGTGCCATCGAAGGGGGCACAGATACGCAGTATTTT. This translates into CAIEGGTDTQYF.

The genes are TRBV4-1 and TRBJ2-5; 9 bases line up with TRBD1. Germline assignment: CDR1 MGHRA and CDR2 YSYEKL. The V segment lost 0 bases and the J segment 7 bases; nucleotides outside the gene matches: 12. The CDR3 covers 17 residues. The CDR3 nucleotides are TGCGCCAGCAGCCAAGATCCGGACAGGGGCTGGGGTGTGACCCAGTACTTC. Protein: CASSQDPDRGWGVTQYF.

V and J are TRBV14 and TRBJ2-3; tentatively, D is TRBD1 (5 bases). Germline V gives CDR1 SGHDN, CDR2 FVKESK. The V and J ends lost 1 base and 7 bases respectively, with 9 bases between them. The CDR3 covers 13 residues. The CDR3 bases are TGTGCCAGCAGCCAAGCCCAGGGCCATACGCAGTATTTT. Translation gives CASSQAQGHTQYF.

V is TRBV9 and J is TRBJ1-1; 7 nucleotides align to TRBD1. The ends lost 0 bases at V and 5 bases at J; junction bases unmatched: 7. The CDR3 loop spans 15 amino acids. Germline V gene data show CDR1 as SGDLS and CDR2 as YYNGEE. For the CDR3, the DNA is TGTGCCAGCAGCGTAGGGACAGGAGGCGGGACTGAAGCTTTCTTT. Protein sequence: CASSVGTGGGTEAFF.

The rearrangement links TRBV11-1 to TRBJ2-7; D is perhaps TRBD1 (7 bases). The CDR3 sequence is 14 residues long. From germline, CDR1 is SGHAT and CDR2 FQDESV (reference sequence). V lost 5 bases and J lost 2, with 13 bases in between. CDR3 region: CASSPGGRTYEQYF. DNA of the CDR3: TGTGCCAGCAGCCCAGGGGGGAGGACCTACGAGCAGTACTTC.

V and J are TRBV9 and TRBJ2-3; the match to TRBD2 covers 11 bases. J was trimmed by 3 bases and V by 4 bases; bases with no gene match: 4. The germline V gene encodes CDR1 SGDLS and CDR2 YYNGEE. The CDR3 covers 15 residues. Here the CDR3 DNA reads TGTGCCAGCAGCTTTAGCGGGGGGGAGACAGATACGCAGTATTTT. This translates into CASSFSGGETDTQYF.

J is TRBJ1-6 and V is TRBV27; D might be TRBD1 (5 bases). Trimming removed 5 bases at V and 4 bases at J, with 12 bases between. Germline V gene data show CDR1 as MNHEY and CDR2 as SMNVEV (reference sequence). The CDR3 runs 15 residues. Here the CDR3 DNA reads TGTGCCAGCAGTGCCTCTCGACAGTATAATTCACCCCTCCACTTT. Residues: CASSASRQYNSPLHF.

In regard to this clone: The junction departs from germline at one end; a sequencing error may be responsible. The CDR3 loop reads CAGSVGGGVYEQYF. The CDR3 DNA follows: TGTGCCGGCAGCGTAGGAGGGGGGGTCTACGAGCAGTACTTC. The chain couples TRBV9 to TRBJ2-7, with D possibly matching TRBD2 (7 bases). Per germline, CDR1 SGDLS and CDR2 YYNGEE. CDR3 length equals 14 residues.

This clone turned up a few times. V is TRBV10-3 and J is TRBJ2-1; D is possibly TRBD2 (6 bases). The CDR3 sequence is 15 residues long. Trimming took off 4 bases at V and 8 bases at J, with 18 bases between the two ends. Germline assignment: CDR1 ENHRY and CDR2 SYGVKD. The CDR3 loop reads CAISGGRGMPYEQFF. The CDR3 bases are TGTGCCATCAGTGGGGGTCGCGGGATGCCGTATGAGCAGTTCTTC.

The chain couples TRBV10-2 to TRBJ1-1; D is undetermined. Germline V gives CDR1 WSHSY, CDR2 SAAADI. V lost 2 bases and J 3 bases, leaving 10 bases between the germline ends. This CDR3 region has 14 residues. CDR3 DNA sequence: TGCGCCAGCAGTGAGCCAGGAGGTGACACTGAAGCTTTCTTT. Translated, it gives CASSEPGGDTEAFF.